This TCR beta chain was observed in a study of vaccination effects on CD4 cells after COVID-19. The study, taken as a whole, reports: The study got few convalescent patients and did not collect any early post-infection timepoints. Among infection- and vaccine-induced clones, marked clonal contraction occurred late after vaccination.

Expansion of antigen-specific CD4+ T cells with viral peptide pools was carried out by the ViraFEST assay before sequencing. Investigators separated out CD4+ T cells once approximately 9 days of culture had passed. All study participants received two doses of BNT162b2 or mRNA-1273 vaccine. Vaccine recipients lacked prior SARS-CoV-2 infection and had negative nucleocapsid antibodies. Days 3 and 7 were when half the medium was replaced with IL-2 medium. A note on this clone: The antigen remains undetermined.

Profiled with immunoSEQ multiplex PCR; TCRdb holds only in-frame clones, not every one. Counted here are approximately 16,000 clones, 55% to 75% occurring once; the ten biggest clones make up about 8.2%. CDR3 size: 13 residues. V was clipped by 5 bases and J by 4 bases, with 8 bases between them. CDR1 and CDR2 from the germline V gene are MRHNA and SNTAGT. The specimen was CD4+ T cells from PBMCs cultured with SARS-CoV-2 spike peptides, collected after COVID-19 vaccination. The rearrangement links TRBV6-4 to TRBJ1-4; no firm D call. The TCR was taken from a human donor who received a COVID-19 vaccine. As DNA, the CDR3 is TGTGCCAGCAGTCAGAACAGTAATGAAAAACTGTTTTTT. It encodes CASSQNSNEKLFF.